Listed below are T cell receptor beta chains from one sample, sequenced in a study of cytomegalovirus exposure and HLA in healthy donors. TCRdb's copy holds only in-frame clones and misses some; the assay was immunoSEQ multiplex PCR. The sample carries some 130,000 clones, 80% recorded once. The sample was PBMCs. The source of these receptors is a man aged 30 to 39 in good health and CMV-seronegative. The CDR3 runs from the conserved cysteine through the conserved F or W. The D gene is left open where the match is weak. Expanded clones get a size class; other rows say once, few or many, or leave the size out.

clone_size	v_call	j_call	d_call	cdr3_aa	cdr3_nt
-	TRBV10-3	TRBJ2-3	TRBD2	CAITNREVGTQYF	TGTGCCATCACCAATCGGGAGGTGGGTACGCAGTATTTT
-	TRBV7-2	TRBJ1-1	TRBD1	CASSLVGQGTEAFF	TGTGCCAGCAGCTTAGTGGGACAGGGCACTGAAGCTTTCTTT
once	TRBV28	TRBJ2-1	-	CASSFGGQTNEQFF	TGTGCCAGCAGTTTTGGCGGCCAAACGAATGAGCAGTTCTTC
-	TRBV7-9	TRBJ2-7	TRBD1	CASSLGGQEDYEQYF	TGTGCCAGCAGCTTAGGGGGACAGGAGGACTACGAGCAGTACTTC
few	TRBV4-1	TRBJ1-1	TRBD1	CASSHRDRNTEAFF	TGCGCCAGCAGCCACCGGGACAGGAACACTGAAGCTTTCTTT
-	TRBV7-9	TRBJ2-3	TRBD2	CASSSNLPGLPRTDTQYF	TGTGCCAGCAGCTCAAACCTCCCGGGACTACCCCGCACAGATACGCAGTATTTT
-	TRBV2	TRBJ1-5	TRBD1	CASSWTGGHQPQHF	TGTGCCAGCAGTTGGACAGGGGGCCATCAGCCCCAGCATTTT
-	TRBV19	TRBJ2-1	TRBD2	CASARRAGGSYNEQFF	TGTGCCAGTGCTCGGAGAGCGGGAGGGTCCTACAATGAGCAGTTCTTC
-	TRBV6-5	TRBJ1-5	TRBD1	CASSGDRAQPQHF	TGTGCCAGCAGTGGGGACAGGGCTCAGCCCCAGCATTTT
-	TRBV5-1	TRBJ2-2	TRBD1	CASSLAILGQGIAGELFF	TGCGCCAGCAGCTTGGCCATTCTGGGACAGGGAATAGCCGGGGAGCTGTTTTTT
-	TRBV28	TRBJ2-7	TRBD2	CASSSSQAGVYYEQYF	TGTGCCAGCAGTTCTAGCCAAGCGGGGGTATACTACGAGCAGTACTTC